This passage covers 2 T cell receptor beta chains from one sample sequenced in a study of OX40 agonist ivuxolimab in advanced cancers. Data came from immunoSEQ multiplex PCR; TCRdb stores just in-frame clones and leaves some out. The sample consists of roughly 59,000 clones, roughly four fifths of them appearing once. The sequences come from CD4+ or CD8+ T cells sorted from blood, collected in a trial of the OX40 agonist ivuxolimab. The source is an adult with an advanced solid tumor such as melanoma, head and neck, liver or kidney cancer.

The chain uses TRBV5-1 and TRBJ2-1; D unclear. Trimming left V 0 bases short and J 4 bases short, with 14 bases between. CDR3 size: 16 residues. Per germline, CDR1 SGHRS and CDR2 YFSETQ. Here the CDR3 DNA reads TGCGCCAGCAGCTTGGACGGAAACCCCTCTTACAATGAGCAGTTCTTC. Encoded protein: CASSLDGNPSYNEQFF.

This clone was detected once. This chain joins TRBV11-3 and TRBJ1-2; D is perhaps TRBD1 (6 bases). Germline lookup yields CDR1 SGHNT and CDR2 YENEEA. Trimming took 5 bases from V and 3 from J, leaving 7 bases between them. This CDR3 is built from 12 residues. As DNA, the CDR3 is TGTGCCAGCAGCAAGGGGGACTATGGCTACACCTTC. It codes for CASSKGDYGYTF. Variable domain in full (rest from reference TRBV11-3 and TRBJ1-2): EAGVVQSPRYKIIEKKQPVAFWCNPISGHNTLYWYLQNLGQGPELLIRYENEEAVDDSQLPKDRFSAERLKGVDSTLKIQPAELGDSAVYLCASSKGDYGYTFGSGTRLTVV.